This record concerns one T cell receptor beta chain sequence. No antigen is known for it. These data come from a study of molecular identifiers for immune sequencing clone quantification. Study-level results: Spiked TCR RNA from one Jurkat cell reportedly showed up when mixed among over 900,000 naive cells.

V was clipped by 1 base and J by 6 bases, with 26 bases between them. The CDR3 covers 18 residues. Germline V gene data show CDR1 as DFQATT and CDR2 as SNEGSKA (reference sequence). TCRdb recomputed calls from the PCR reads with MiXCR, one row per CDR3 protein. Here the sample spans hundreds of thousands of distinct CDR3 sequences, over 20% being singletons. The material sequenced was naive CD8+ T cells from blood, with Jurkat cell RNA spiked in. Sample subset: FACS-sorted CD8+CD4-CCR7+CD45RA+ naive T cells. The clonotype was recovered from a human donor in good health. Some libraries in this study had Jurkat cell RNA spiked in. This rearrangement joins TRBV20-1 to TRBJ2-3; the D gene is possibly TRBD2 (5 bases). In nucleotides, the CDR3 is TGCAGTGCTAGAGCGTATCCAGCGGTGGCCTCCACTTCGGATACGCAGTATTTT. Amino acid sequence: CSARAYPAVASTSDTQYF.